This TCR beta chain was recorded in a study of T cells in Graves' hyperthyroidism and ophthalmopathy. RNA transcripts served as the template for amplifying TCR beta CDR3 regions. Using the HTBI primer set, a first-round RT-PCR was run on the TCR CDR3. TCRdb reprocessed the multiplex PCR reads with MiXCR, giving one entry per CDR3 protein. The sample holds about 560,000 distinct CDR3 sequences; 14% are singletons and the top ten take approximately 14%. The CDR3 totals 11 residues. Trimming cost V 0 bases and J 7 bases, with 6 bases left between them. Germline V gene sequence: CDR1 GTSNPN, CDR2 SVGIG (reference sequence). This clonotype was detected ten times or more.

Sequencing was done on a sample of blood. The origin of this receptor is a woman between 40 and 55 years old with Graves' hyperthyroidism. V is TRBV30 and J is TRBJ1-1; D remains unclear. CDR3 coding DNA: TGTGCCTGGAGTGTAGTGTATGAAGCTTTCTTT. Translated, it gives CAWSVVYEAFF.